This T cell receptor beta chain was sequenced in a study of blood T cells in healthy people across ages. Germline CDR1 reads SGDLS; CDR2 reads YYNGEE. CDR3 length: 17 amino acids. The use of a sample-barcoded 5' primer and a J-beta primer mix characterized a second PCR of roughly 7 to 12 cycles. Carrying 12 random nucleotides, a template-switch adaptor labeled each individual cDNA molecule. From each sample, at least 3 million paired-end reads containing CDR3 were obtained. TCRdb fed the 5' RACE reads into MiXCR, producing one record per CDR3 protein. The data show 500,000 to 600,000 distinct CDR3 sequences, about 26% seen once. The total RNA that was extracted per sample amounted to at least 5 micrograms. Study-level results: Diversity of TCR beta per million T cells declined in a roughly linear way with age.

Notes on this clonotype: Its antigen is as yet unknown.

This rearrangement joins TRBV9 to TRBJ2-5; D assignment may be TRBD1 or TRBD2 (5 bases each). The closer fit of TRBJ2-7 to the DNA end suggests the J call may be wrong. What was sequenced was blood. This receptor was identified in a woman aged 70-85 years in good health. The CDR3 protein is CASSVGTGTASSYEQYF. The DNA for the CDR3 is TGTGCCAGCAGCGTAGGGACCGGGACCGCAAGCTCCTACGAGCAGTACTTC.